The 8 T cell receptor beta chains given below trace back to one sample, sequenced in a study of cytomegalovirus exposure and HLA in healthy donors. PCR was performed using 60 Vbeta and 13 Jbeta primers. Libraries were prepared by immunoSEQ multiplex PCR; TCRdb keeps only in-frame clonotypes and omits some of them. This table holds around 160,000 clones, roughly 80% found once. Specimen: PBMCs. These receptors all stem from a human donor in good health.

CDR3 loop: CATSRTATLRNTEAFF. The CDR3 DNA follows: TGTGCCACCAGCAGGACAGCAACACTGAGGAACACTGAAGCTTTCTTT. This chain links TRBV15 with TRBJ1-1; tentative D call: TRBD1 (5 bases). V dropped 3 bases and J dropped 1 base, with 15 bases sitting between them. The CDR3 runs to 16 residues. Germline CDR1 and CDR2: LNHNV and YYDKDF (reference sequence).

The chain carries TRBV6-1 and TRBJ1-6, with D possibly being TRBD1 (6 bases). The CDR3 is made up of 16 amino acids. Looked up from germline, CDR1 is MNHNS and CDR2 is SASEGT. Trimming removed 1 base from V and 7 bases from J, with 14 bases in between. The chain's CDR3 is CASSEGSGTRNSPLHF. CDR3 DNA: TGTGCCAGCAGTGAAGGGTCCGGGACACGGAATTCACCCCTCCACTTT.

The CDR3 nucleotides read TGTGCCAGCACCCCCGGGACAGGGGGCCAGAATGAAGCTTTCTTT. This encodes CASTPGTGGQNEAFF. The gene calls are TRBV2 and TRBJ1-1; 12 nucleotides align to TRBD1. This CDR3 is 15 amino acids long. From germline, CDR1 is SNHLY and CDR2 FYNNEI. The trim removed 7 bases at V and 7 bases at J, leaving 10 bases unmatched.

V is TRBV11-2 and J is TRBJ1-5, with 7 positions matching TRBD1. The V segment lost 1 base and the J segment 1 base; nucleotides outside the gene matches: 7. Looked up from germline, CDR1 is SGHAT and CDR2 is FQNNGV. The CDR3 sequence is 17 residues long. The CDR3 here is CASSLGRQGGSNQPQHF. The CDR3 region has the DNA TGTGCCAGCAGCTTAGGCCGCCAGGGGGGAAGCAATCAGCCCCAGCATTTT.

For the CDR3, the DNA is TGTGCCAGTAGTATATGGGGGCGCAATCAGCCCCAGCATTTT. Protein product: CASSIWGRNQPQHF. The J gene is TRBJ1-5, the V gene TRBV19; D perhaps matches TRBD1 (6 bases). Trimming cost V 2 bases and J 2 bases, with 7 bases left between them. The CDR3 has 14 residues. Per the germline V gene, CDR1 is LNHDA and CDR2 is SQIVND (reference sequence). Full variable domain (missing parts from reference TRBV19 and TRBJ1-5): DGGITQSPKYLFRKEGQNVTLSCEQNLNHDAMYWYRQDPGQGLRLIYYSQIVNDFQKGDIAEGYSVSREKKESFPLTVTSAQKNPTAFYLCASSIWGRNQPQHFGDGTRLSIL.

This chain joins TRBV18 and TRBJ1-1; D might be TRBD1 (6 bases). Germline values: CDR1 KGHSH, CDR2 LQKENI. V was clipped by 2 bases and J by 4 bases, with 11 bases between them. The CDR3 spans 14 residues. The CDR3 coding sequence is TGTGCCAGCTCACCAATCCAGGGGAGCACTGAAGCTTTCTTT. This codes for CASSPIQGSTEAFF.

V gene TRBV29-1 combines with J gene TRBJ1-2; tentatively, D is TRBD1 (5 bases). V was shortened by 1 base and J by 2 bases, with 11 bases between the two germline ends. Germline loops: CDR1 SQVTM, CDR2 ANQGSEA. The CDR3 runs to 14 residues. CDR3: CSVEGGEGNYGYTF. The CDR3 bases are TGCAGCGTTGAAGGAGGGGAGGGGAACTATGGCTACACCTTC.

The rearrangement uses TRBV5-4 and TRBJ2-1, with TRBD2 identical over 12 bases. Germline V gene data show CDR1 as SGHNT and CDR2 as YYREEE (reference sequence). Trimming took 4 bases from V and 6 from J; bases not matched to a gene: 5. CDR3 length: 15 residues. The chain's CDR3 is CASSPGLAGPNEQFF. Here the CDR3 DNA reads TGTGCCAGCAGCCCCGGACTAGCGGGGCCCAATGAGCAGTTCTTC.